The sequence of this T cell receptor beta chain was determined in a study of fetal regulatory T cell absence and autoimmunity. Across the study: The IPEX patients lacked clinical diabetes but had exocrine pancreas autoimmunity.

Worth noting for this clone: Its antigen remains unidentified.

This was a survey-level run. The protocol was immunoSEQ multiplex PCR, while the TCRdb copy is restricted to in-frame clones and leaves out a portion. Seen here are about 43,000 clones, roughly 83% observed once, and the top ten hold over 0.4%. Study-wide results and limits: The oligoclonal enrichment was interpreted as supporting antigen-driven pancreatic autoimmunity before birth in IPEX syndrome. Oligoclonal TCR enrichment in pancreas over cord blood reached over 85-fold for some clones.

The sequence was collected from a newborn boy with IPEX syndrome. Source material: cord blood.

This CDR3 is CASSLPGGETEAFF. The CDR3 DNA reads TGTGCCAGCAGTTTGCCAGGGGGGGAAACTGAAGCTTTCTTT. The V call is TRBV27, the J call TRBJ1-1, with TRBD1 matching 7 bases. Germline V lookup: CDR1 MNHEY, CDR2 SMNVEV (reference sequence). CDR3 size: 14 residues. Germline trimming cut 3 bases from V and 5 bases from J; bases unmatched to any gene: 6.